The 7 T cell receptor beta chains in this list originate from one sample, sequenced in a study of T cell repertoires in cytomegalovirus infection. A single record per CDR3 protein comes from TCRdb applying MiXCR to the reads. The sample has around 710,000 distinct CDR3 sequences, about 29% seen once. No antigen has been assigned to these receptors. The sequencing here drew on cultured CD8+ T cells from PBMCs, taken from culture after CMV antigen stimulation. These receptors were collected from a human donor in good health (CMV status not recorded). Some clones in this sample may be carry-over from other donors' samples.

This clonotype was observed a handful of times. This chain connects TRBV6-5 to TRBJ2-5, with D hard to call. The CDR3 has 15 amino acids. CDR1 is MNHEY, CDR2 SVGAGI, per germline. Trimming removed 0 bases at V and 2 bases at J, with 10 bases between. CDR3 amino acids: CASSYSVSWQETQYF. The CDR3 coding sequence is TGTGCCAGCAGTTACTCGGTTAGCTGGCAAGAGACCCAGTACTTC.

This clonotype was seen a handful of times. The chain has TRBV25-1 and TRBJ2-2; possible D gene TRBD2, 6 bases. This CDR3 spans 17 amino acids. CDR1 and CDR2 (germline): MGHDK, SYGVNS. V was trimmed by 2 bases and J by 4 bases, leaving 17 bases between them. CDR3 region: CASSERRAGIGTGELFF. CDR3 sequence (DNA): TGTGCCAGCAGTGAACGGAGGGCAGGGATAGGCACCGGGGAGCTGTTTTTT.

CDR3 sequence: CASTLGPGGYQPQHF. CDR3 DNA: TGTGCCAGCACCCTGGGCCCGGGGGGTTATCAGCCCCAGCATTTT. The V gene is TRBV6-6, the J gene TRBJ1-5; D is possibly TRBD1 (5 bases). The germline V gene has CDR1 MNHNY and CDR2 SVGAGI (reference sequence). The CDR3 has 15 amino acids. Trimming removed 7 bases from V and 5 bases from J, with 18 bases in between.

This clonotype was found many times. The V call is TRBV12-3 or TRBV12-4, the J call TRBJ2-5; possible D gene TRBD2, 5 bases. The V end lost 5 bases, the J end lost 10 bases, and 20 bases lay between the germline ends. The CDR3 has 14 residues. This chain's CDR3 is CASSLRTGSVIQYF. For the CDR3, the DNA is TGTGCCAGCAGTCTCCGGACGGGGTCCGTGATCCAGTACTTC.

This rearrangement joins TRBV5-6 to TRBJ1-1; TRBD1 aligns across 7 bases. CDR1 and CDR2 from the germline V gene are SGHDT and YYEEEE. The V gene end was trimmed by 6 bases and the J gene end by 5 bases; junction bases not matched to a gene: 7. CDR3 size: 13 residues. CDR3 residues: CASILGGGTEAFF. The CDR3 DNA reads as TGTGCCAGCATCCTAGGGGGCGGAACTGAAGCTTTCTTT.

This clonotype was seen only a few times. CDR3 sequence reads: CASSQVWQGADGEQFF. The CDR3 nucleotides read TGCGCCAGCAGCCAAGTTTGGCAGGGGGCGGACGGTGAGCAGTTCTTC. The chain joins TRBV4-1 to TRBJ2-1; 8 bases line up with TRBD1. V trimming: 1 base; J trimming: 9 bases; junction bases outside the gene matches: 11. From germline, CDR1 is MGHRA and CDR2 YSYEKL. This CDR3 has 16 residues.

This clonotype was seen more than once but under ten times. J is TRBJ2-7 and V is TRBV13, with TRBD2 as a possible D gene (5 bases). Trimming shortened V by 5 bases and J by 2 bases, and 13 bases separated the two germline ends. The CDR3 has 14 amino acids. Germline V CDR1 and CDR2: PRHDT, FYEKMQ (reference sequence). CDR3: CASSLGDLTYEQYF. The CDR3 nucleotides read TGTGCCAGCAGCCTCGGGGATCTTACCTACGAGCAGTACTTC.